Listed here are 3 T cell receptor beta chains from one sample, sequenced in a study of OX40 agonist ivuxolimab in advanced cancers. Data came from immunoSEQ multiplex PCR; TCRdb stores just in-frame clones and leaves some out. The table records tens of thousands of clones, 90% of them present only once. The source material was CD4+ or CD8+ T cells sorted from blood, sampled in a trial of the OX40 agonist ivuxolimab. All receptors derive from an adult with an advanced solid tumor such as melanoma, head and neck, liver or kidney cancer.

This rearrangement joins TRBV2 to TRBJ1-4; the match to TRBD1 covers 7 bases. CDR3 length: 15 amino acids. Trimming removed 1 base from V and 8 bases from J; junction bases left unmatched: 7. Germline values: CDR1 SNHLY, CDR2 FYNNEI. CDR3 region: CASSEERTGGEKLFF. CDR3 sequence (DNA): TGTGCCAGCAGTGAAGAGAGGACAGGAGGGGAAAAACTGTTTTTT. Full variable domain (remainder filled in from reference TRBV2 and TRBJ1-4): EPEVTQTPSHQVTQMGQEVILRCVPISNHLYFYWYRQILGQKVEFLVSFYNNEISEKSEIFDDQFSVERPDGSNFTLKIRSTKLEDSAMYFCASSEERTGGEKLFFGSGTQLSVL.

The chain has TRBV29-1 and TRBJ2-1; possible D gene TRBD1, 6 bases. Trimming removed 4 bases from V and 6 bases from J, with 7 bases in between. There are 11 residues in the CDR3. The germline gives CDR1 SQVTM, CDR2 ANQGSEA. The CDR3 here is CSVADSNEQFF. As DNA, the CDR3 is TGCAGCGTTGCGGACAGCAATGAGCAGTTCTTC.

J is TRBJ1-2 and V is TRBV18; D gene unclear. Germline CDR1 KGHSH, CDR2 LQKENI. The CDR3 loop spans 13 amino acids. Deletions cut 6 bases from V and 8 bases from J, with 16 bases between. The CDR3 loop reads CASSPRASEGYTF. The CDR3 DNA reads TGTGCCAGCTCCCCGAGGGCCTCTGAGGGCTACACCTTC.